Given below is one TCR beta chain in context. Its antigen is undetermined. Libraries were prepared by immunoSEQ multiplex PCR; TCRdb keeps only in-frame clonotypes and omits some of them. The repertoire holds almost 6,000 clones, with about 70% as singletons. The entry originates in a study of CD8 T cell repertoires and HIV-1 epitope variants. The TCR comes from a male donor with HIV. The sequenced sample consisted of cultured CD8+ T cells derived from PBMCs.

This chain's CDR3 is CASSEGAGSREQYF. The CDR3 nucleotides read TGTGCCAGCAGTGAAGGGGCAGGATCCCGCGAGCAGTACTTC. The V and J genes are TRBV2 and TRBJ2-7; D ambiguous. CDR3 length: 14 residues. The V end lost 1 base, the J end lost 6 bases, and 13 bases lay between the germline ends. Per germline, CDR1 SNHLY and CDR2 FYNNEI.